This T cell receptor (beta chain) is from a study of PD-1 blockade in classical Hodgkin lymphoma (dated by TCRdb to 2019 to 2021). At the level of the whole study: Nivolumab dosing was 3 mg/kg intravenously every 2 weeks, continuing until either disease progression or unacceptable toxicity. The study used CyTOF and TCR beta sequencing to define a peripheral blood immune signature of response to PD-1 blockade in classical Hodgkin lymphoma. Here is what the overall study found, with its caveats: CD4+ but not CD8+ TCR diversity rose significantly by C4D1 (p=0.0027 vs p=0.16), most apparent in complete responders (p=0.02). Baseline TCR diversity was reported as lower in newly diagnosed patients than in healthy donors, and lower still in relapsed/refractory patients. Lower diversity was seen in patients whose nivolumab began less than 1 year after ASCT, and these patients were left out of later analyses so that immune reconstitution would not confound the results. Baseline diversity similar to that of newly diagnosed patients was observed in trial patients achieving complete response, whereas significantly lower diversity was observed in partial responders and progressors. The study was limited to a single clinical trial cohort, and causes of repertoire differences, possibly disease activity or prior therapy, remained undefined.

The CDR3 runs 15 residues from the cysteine to the phenylalanine. Only CDR3 DNA is held: 45 bases, read in frame from base 1. According to the germline V gene, CDR1 reads MGHRA and CDR2 reads YSYEKL. V is shortened by 0 bases, J by 4 bases, and the region joining them spans 9 bases. The Qiagen DNeasy kit was used to extract genomic DNA from unsorted PBMCs and from the negatively selected CD4+ and CD8+ fractions. Amplification of TCR beta CDR3 regions was done by immunoSEQ multiplex PCR with primers that anneal to V and J segments. Amplification bias was minimized using a synthetic immune receptor repertoire, and residual bias was removed computationally after sequencing. In the authors' own workflow: Custom Python scripts were used to quantify repertoire diversity as the Shannon entropy index. Unsorted, CD4+ and CD8+ repertoires were examined separately, except in combined analyses, for which CD4+ and CD8+ sequences were merged in silico. Clonal expansion was defined as a frequency increase of at least 2-fold after treatment compared with C1D1, and clones undetected at baseline were assigned a pseudocount of 0.5. Clones with 0 or 1 copy at C1D1 were defined as singleton clones, while clones with 2 or more copies were defined as non-singleton clones. Clones expanded in unsorted samples were labelled as CD4+, CD8+ or unknown by matching protein sequences in sorted samples from the same patient. Wilcoxon tests on paired samples were used to test diversity changes from C1D1 to C4D1. Here the immuneACCESS table is served through TCRdb, limited to in-frame sequences with V and J called. Missing clones are a known gap in these copies; in checked studies unresolved V genes cover under half, and the rest lacks a known reason. That table furnishes V, J and clone size, whereas the DNA furnished D and trimming. For this sample there are about 35,000 clones; about 80% appear just once. The leading ten clones occupy 16% of the sample.

The meaning of the sample's time point label: cycle 2 day 1 (C2D1) of nivolumab. All trial patients had relapsed after autologous stem cell transplantation, with cohorts A, B and C differing in prior brentuximab vedotin exposure. The trial cohort was composed of about 58 patients with relapsed/refractory classical Hodgkin lymphoma, for whom complete response, partial response or progressive disease was recorded as best overall response. Trial patients were treated with single-agent nivolumab in the multi-cohort phase II CheckMate 205 trial. An independent review committee assessed best overall response using the 2007 International Working Group response criteria. Trial PBMCs were collected just before the start of nivolumab (C1D1) and during therapy at cycle 2 day 1 and cycle 4 day 1. Peripheral blood was collected in 8 mL Vacutainer Cell Preparation Tubes, from which PBMCs were isolated by centrifugation and then cryopreserved.

Regarding this clone: Its specific antigen is unknown. No much larger clonotype is one base removed from it; base qualities were not supplied.

The source material was peripheral blood mononuclear cells (PBMCs), sampled before the second cycle of nivolumab. The chain uses TRBV4-1 and TRBJ1-4; D gene: possibly TRBD1, on 5 matching bases. The sequence derives from a human donor with classical Hodgkin lymphoma. The DNA sequence is given as TGCGCCAGCAGCCAAGACAGGGTCCTTAATGAAAAACTGTTTTTT. Protein translation: CASSQDRVLNEKLFF.